This T cell receptor (beta chain) was observed in a study of human T cells and chemical hapten exposure. Notes on this clonotype: Its antigen is unidentified.

Broader study findings: Expanded TCRs were compared with controls, and the expanded TCRs formed significantly more large CDR3 similarity clusters.

Time point: patch test 1, 2 weeks after DPC sensitization. Treatment denoted: therapeutic diphenylcyclopropenone sensitization with weekly scalp DPC. Trimming took off 3 bases at V and 0 bases at J, with 13 bases between the two ends. CDR3 size: 16 residues. CDR1 and CDR2 (germline): SGHRS, YFSETQ. TCRdb re-called the RACE reads with MiXCR, one entry per CDR3 protein. The repertoire holds approximately 90,000 distinct CDR3 sequences, with 9.5% to 15% as singletons. The source was whole blood, collected in connection with sensitization to the hapten diphenylcyclopropenone (DPC). The chain couples TRBV5-1 to TRBJ2-1; possible D gene TRBD2, 6 bases. The TCR sequence derives from a woman in her 40s with alopecia areata. Some clones in this sample may be carry-over from other donors' samples. The CDR3 region has the DNA TGCGCCAGCAGCTCCGTGGACGGGAGCTCCTACAATGAGCAGTTCTTC. Amino acid sequence: CASSSVDGSSYNEQFF.